The 32 T cell receptor beta chains presented below share a single source sample, sequenced in a study of CD8 T cells in Susac syndrome. Random-hexamer reverse transcription was applied to roughly 0.5 to 1 ug RNA. TCRdb reanalysed the immunoSEQ multiplex PCR reads using MiXCR and keeps one entry per CDR3 protein. The table has roughly 250,000 distinct CDR3 sequences, about 96% seen once; the top ten hold approximately 0.1%. The sequenced sample consisted of CD4+ T cells from PBMCs. All receptors derive from a human donor with Susac syndrome.

The chain has TRBV30 and TRBJ1-5; weak D call: TRBD1 (6 bases). Germline CDR1 is GTSNPN and CDR2 is SVGIG (reference sequence). With 3 bases removed from V and 6 bases from J, the gap between germline ends came to 12 bases. The CDR3 contains 13 residues. The CDR3 loop reads CAWRGGSGQPQHF. CDR3 DNA: TGTGCCTGGAGGGGGGGCAGCGGTCAGCCCCAGCATTTT.

This clonotype was seen just once. The chain carries TRBV12-3 or TRBV12-4 and TRBJ1-2; a possible D gene is TRBD1 (5 bases). The CDR3 consists of 14 residues. V was cut by 6 bases and J by 4 bases, with 15 bases left in between. CDR3 amino acids: CASRGRSQRYGYTF. In nucleotides, the CDR3 is TGTGCCAGCAGGGGACGGAGCCAACGCTATGGCTACACCTTC.

V is TRBV4-1 and J is TRBJ1-1; TRBD1 matches at 7 bases. Germline-derived CDR1 and CDR2 are MGHRA and YSYEKL. The CDR3 loop spans 15 amino acids. V lost 1 base, J lost 1 base, and 3 bases stayed unmatched. The CDR3 DNA reads TGCGCCAGCAGCCAAGTAGACAGGGAGAACACTGAAGCTTTCTTT. This codes for CASSQVDRENTEAFF.

The genes are TRBV29-1 and TRBJ2-7, with D uncertain. The CDR3 loop spans 13 amino acids. Trimming took 7 bases from V and 4 from J, leaving 17 bases between them. The germline CDR1 and CDR2 sequences are SQVTM and ANQGSEA. The CDR3 coding sequence is TGCAGCGGGAGACAAGGGCCCACGTACGAGCAGTACTTC. Its protein product is CSGRQGPTYEQYF.

In its sample, this clonotype was seen once. The V and J genes are TRBV29-1 and TRBJ2-1; D tentatively fits TRBD1 or TRBD2 (7 bases each). CDR3 length: 17 amino acids. V was trimmed by 2 bases and J by 3 bases, leaving 20 bases between them. Germline lookup yields CDR1 SQVTM and CDR2 ANQGSEA. The CDR3 bases are TGCAGCGTTGAATATGCCAGGGGGGGACTTGGCTACAATGAGCAGTTCTTC. This encodes CSVEYARGGLGYNEQFF.

V is TRBV20-1 and J is TRBJ1-1; no clear D. V shed 6 bases and J shed 4 bases, with 15 bases lying between them. The germline V gene has CDR1 DFQATT and CDR2 SNEGSKA (reference sequence). The CDR3 is made up of 13 amino acids. The CDR3 is CSAPAVGFTEAFF. The CDR3 DNA is TGCAGTGCCCCCGCGGTGGGTTTCACTGAAGCTTTCTTT.

The chain employs TRBV29-1 and TRBJ2-3; a possible D gene is TRBD2 (7 bases). Germline CDR1 is SQVTM and CDR2 is ANQGSEA. This CDR3 is 16 amino acids long. CDR3 amino acids: CSSQGTTGGLSDTQYF. The DNA for the CDR3 is TGCAGTTCCCAGGGGACGACGGGAGGCCTGTCGGATACGCAGTATTTT.

The chain joins TRBV25-1 to TRBJ2-7; D is undetermined. Trimming stripped 7 bases from V and 3 bases from J, with 7 bases between. Per the germline V gene, CDR1 is MGHDK and CDR2 is SYGVNS. CDR3 length: 11 residues. As DNA, the CDR3 is TGTGCCAGCATGAGGAGCTACGAGCAGTACTTC. The encoded protein is CASMRSYEQYF.

The chain couples TRBV13 to TRBJ1-2; D gene ambiguous. Trimming took off 7 bases at V and 8 bases at J, with 11 bases between the two ends. This CDR3 region has 11 residues. Per germline, CDR1 PRHDT and CDR2 FYEKMQ (reference sequence). The CDR3 DNA sequence: TGTGCCAGCACCATGGCCGACGGCTACACCTTC. Amino acid sequence: CASTMADGYTF. Full variable domain (missing parts from reference TRBV13 and TRBJ1-2): AAGVIQSPRHLIKEKRETATLKCYPIPRHDTVYWYQQGPGQDPQFLISFYEKMQSDKGSIPDRFSAQQFSDYHSELNMSSLELGDSALYFCASTMADGYTFGSGTRLTVV.

This sequence joins TRBV15 and TRBJ1-2; no clear D gene. The CDR3 loop spans 16 amino acids. V shed 0 bases and J shed 6 bases, with 17 bases lying between them. Germline V gene data show CDR1 as LNHNV and CDR2 as YYDKDF (reference sequence). CDR3 loop: CATSRDHAPARDGYTF. The CDR3 DNA sequence: TGTGCCACCAGCAGAGACCACGCTCCCGCGAGGGATGGCTACACCTTC.

The chain uses TRBV7-9 and TRBJ1-1, with 10 nucleotides matching TRBD1. This CDR3 region has 14 residues. Germline CDR1 and CDR2: SEHNR and FQNEAQ (reference sequence). V was clipped by 5 bases and J by 4 bases; unmatched bases: 4. The CDR3 sequence: CASSPDRGSTEAFF. In DNA, the CDR3 is TGTGCCAGCAGCCCGGACAGGGGGAGCACTGAAGCTTTCTTT.

This chain uses TRBV29-1 with TRBJ2-7; 9 nucleotides line up with TRBD2. Germline V gives CDR1 SQVTM, CDR2 ANQGSEA. CDR3 length: 14 amino acids. V lost 4 bases to trimming and J lost 5 bases; unmatched junction nucleotides: 9. The CDR3 DNA reads as TGCAGCGTTGTGTTGGTAGCGGGAGCTCACGAGCAGTACTTC. This codes for CSVVLVAGAHEQYF.

The chain combines TRBV20-1 with TRBJ1-1, with 9 positions matching TRBD1. The CDR3 has 11 residues. Germline V gene sequence: CDR1 DFQATT, CDR2 SNEGSKA (reference sequence). V lost 6 bases and J lost 4; bases outside the gene matches: 0. CDR3 amino acids: CSADRGTEAFF. The CDR3, as DNA: TGCAGTGCGGACAGGGGCACTGAAGCTTTCTTT.

The V gene is TRBV28, the J gene TRBJ2-6; TRBD1 matches 7 bases. The CDR3 length is 16 residues. From germline, CDR1 is MDHEN and CDR2 SYDVKM. V trimming: 5 bases; J trimming: 0 bases; junction bases outside the gene matches: 4. The CDR3 DNA reads as TGTGCCAGCAGTAGGACAGGCGGCTCTGGGGCCAACGTCCTGACTTTC. As protein: CASSRTGGSGANVLTF.

This rearrangement joins TRBV6-5 to TRBJ2-1; D might be TRBD2 (6 bases). The germline CDR1 and CDR2 sequences are MNHEY and SVGAGI. V was shortened by 7 bases and J by 6 bases, with 16 bases between the two germline ends. CDR3 length: 14 amino acids. Written as DNA, the CDR3 is TGTGCCAGCACCAAGGCGGGGCAAAGCAATGAGCAGTTCTTC. Its translation is CASTKAGQSNEQFF.

V is TRBV29-1 and J is TRBJ1-1; D is ambiguous. V lost 1 base and J lost 1, with 13 bases in between. CDR1 and CDR2 (germline): SQVTM, ANQGSEA. The CDR3 contains 15 residues. CDR3 nucleotides: TGCAGCGTTGAAGTACATTGGGCTGAGAACACTGAAGCTTTCTTT. Translation gives CSVEVHWAENTEAFF.

This chain uses TRBV28 with TRBJ2-2, with D possibly matching TRBD1 (8 bases). Between the trimmed V and J ends, which lost 8 bases and 3 bases, there was a span of 16 bases. The CDR3 sequence is 15 residues long. Germline CDR1 is MDHEN and CDR2 is SYDVKM. DNA for the CDR3: TGTGCCAGCGGAACAACAGGGGGGGACACCGGGGAGCTGTTTTTT. Translated: CASGTTGGDTGELFF. The complete variable domain, with remaining parts taken from reference TRBV28 and TRBJ2-2, reads DVKVTQSSRYLVKRTGEKVFLECVQDMDHENMFWYRQDPGLGLRLIYFSYDVKMKEKGDIPEGYSVSREKKERFSLILESASTNQTSMYLCASGTTGGDTGELFFGEGSRLTVL.

The chain recombines TRBV12-3 or TRBV12-4 with TRBJ2-5, with D perhaps matching TRBD1 or TRBD2 (5 bases each). Trimming pared 6 bases from V and 5 bases from J, leaving 16 bases between. This CDR3 has 14 residues. Here the CDR3 DNA reads TGTGCCAGCAGCCGTGACAACGGGGCGGAGACCCAGTACTTC. Residues: CASSRDNGAETQYF.

This clonotype appeared once. V gene TRBV20-1 combines with J gene TRBJ2-7; D is possibly TRBD1 (6 bases). The CDR3 spans 12 residues. Trimming removed 5 bases at V and 4 bases at J, with 12 bases between. Germline V gene data show CDR1 as DFQATT and CDR2 as SNEGSKA (reference sequence). The CDR3 region is CSAEQGEYEQYF. The CDR3 DNA follows: TGCAGTGCTGAACAGGGAGAATACGAGCAGTACTTC.

The V call is TRBV7-9, the J call TRBJ1-2, with D unresolved. The CDR3 has 14 amino acids. Germline assignment: CDR1 SEHNR and CDR2 FQNEAQ (reference sequence). V was pared by 5 bases and J by 3 bases, with 13 bases between. CDR3 sequence (DNA): TGTGCCAGCAGCGGAATGGGTGGCGACTATGGCTACACCTTC. Its protein product is CASSGMGGDYGYTF.

J is TRBJ2-6 and V is TRBV9; perhaps TRBD2 as D (6 bases). V gave up 0 bases and J gave up 2 bases, with 6 bases separating them. CDR1 is SGDLS and CDR2 is YYNGEE in the germline V gene. The CDR3 spans 15 residues. This CDR3 is CASSVGGAGANVLTF. CDR3 sequence (DNA): TGTGCCAGCAGCGTAGGGGGGGCTGGGGCCAACGTCCTGACTTTC.

V and J are TRBV30 and TRBJ1-2, with 7 bases that match TRBD1. This CDR3 region has 14 residues. Germline CDR1 and CDR2: GTSNPN and SVGIG (reference sequence). The J segment lost 5 bases and the V segment lost 0 bases, leaving 6 bases of the junction unmatched. CDR3 protein: CAWSVYRGRYGYTF. CDR3 nucleotide sequence: TGTGCCTGGAGTGTATACAGGGGAAGGTATGGCTACACCTTC.

The chain employs TRBV6-6 and TRBJ2-7; D is perhaps TRBD1 (5 bases). V dropped 6 bases and J dropped 1 base, with 13 bases sitting between them. This CDR3 has 14 amino acids. Germline-derived CDR1 and CDR2 are MNHNY and SVGAGI (reference sequence). The CDR3 reads CASSRTKISYEQYF. Here the CDR3 DNA reads TGTGCCAGCAGCCGGACAAAAATTTCCTACGAGCAGTACTTC.

The chain links TRBV7-3 to TRBJ1-2, with D possibly matching TRBD1 (6 bases). CDR1 SGHTA and CDR2 FQGTGA come from the germline V gene. There are 13 residues in the CDR3. Between the trimmed V and J ends, which lost 2 bases and 8 bases, there was a span of 12 bases. CDR3 bases: TGTGCCAGCAGCTTACAGGGGTCGGAAGGCTACACCTTC. This codes for CASSLQGSEGYTF.

The J gene is TRBJ2-7, the V gene TRBV11-3; possibly TRBD1 or TRBD2 for D (5 bases each). V was pared by 1 base and J by 5 bases, with 15 bases between. Germline CDR1 and CDR2: SGHNT and YENEEA. The CDR3 extends over 15 amino acids. The CDR3 is CASSLGGQGSHEQYF. CDR3 nucleotide sequence: TGTGCCAGCAGCTTAGGCGGGCAGGGATCCCACGAGCAGTACTTC.

The J gene is TRBJ1-1, the V gene TRBV3-1; unclear D gene. Trimming removed 2 bases from V and 0 bases from J, with 10 bases in between. The CDR3 is made up of 15 amino acids. Germline-derived CDR1 and CDR2 are LGHDT and YNNKEL (reference sequence). The CDR3 spells CASSQSAALNTEAFF. The CDR3 DNA sequence: TGTGCCAGCAGCCAAAGTGCAGCATTGAACACTGAAGCTTTCTTT.

The sample holds one count of this clonotype. V gene TRBV28 combines with J gene TRBJ1-5; TRBD1 might be the D (6 bases). The germline CDR1 and CDR2 sequences are MDHEN and SYDVKM. The CDR3 is made up of 13 amino acids. V gave up 3 bases and J gave up 6 bases, with 9 bases separating them. CDR3 in DNA: TGTGCCAGCAGTTTCATACAGGGTCAGCCCCAGCATTTT. The encoded protein is CASSFIQGQPQHF.

J is TRBJ2-1 and V is TRBV5-1; no clear D gene. CDR1 and CDR2 from the germline V gene are SGHRS and YFSETQ. This CDR3 is 13 amino acids long. V shed 5 bases and J shed 7 bases, with 13 bases lying between them. This CDR3 reads CASSLLYDNEQFF. Here the CDR3 DNA reads TGCGCCAGCAGTCTCCTGTACGATAATGAGCAGTTCTTC. Using reference TRBV5-1 and TRBJ2-1 for the parts outside the CDR3, the full variable domain is KAGVTQTPRYLIKTRGQQVTLSCSPISGHRSVSWYQQTPGQGLQFLFEYFSETQRNKGNFPGRFSGRQFSNSRSEMNVSTLELGDSALYLCASSLLYDNEQFFGPGTRLTVL.

This chain links TRBV20-1 with TRBJ2-1, with no clear D. Germline V lookup: CDR1 DFQATT, CDR2 SNEGSKA (reference sequence). V was clipped by 0 bases and J by 4 bases, with 7 bases between them. The CDR3 has 13 amino acids. CDR3 DNA: TGCAGTGCTAGAGATCTCGGATACAATGAGCAGTTCTTC. Protein: CSARDLGYNEQFF.

The gene calls are TRBV25-1 and TRBJ2-2; the match to TRBD1 covers 9 bases. V lost 6 bases and J lost 5; bases outside the gene matches: 4. CDR3 length equals 14 residues. Germline CDR1 is MGHDK and CDR2 is SYGVNS. CDR3 in DNA: TGTGCCAGCAGCTCCGGGACAGGGACCGGGGAGCTGTTTTTT. It encodes CASSSGTGTGELFF.

The chain is built from TRBV5-1 and TRBJ1-2, with unresolved D. Trimming shortened V by 1 base and J by 0 bases, and 19 bases separated the two germline ends. Germline assignment: CDR1 SGHRS and CDR2 YFSETQ. There are 18 residues in the CDR3. The CDR3 sequence is CASSLFGAVSGANYGYTF. CDR3 nucleotides: TGCGCCAGCAGCTTGTTTGGTGCAGTTAGTGGAGCTAACTATGGCTACACCTTC.

V usage is TRBV20-1 and J usage is TRBJ2-1, with D possibly being TRBD2 (6 bases). V was pared by 5 bases and J by 5 bases, with 13 bases between. The CDR3 sequence is 13 residues long. The V gene's germline CDR1 is DFQATT and CDR2 SNEGSKA (reference sequence). The CDR3 coding sequence is TGCAGTGCTCGCCCCGGGAGCCACAATGAGCAGTTCTTC. Protein product: CSARPGSHNEQFF.